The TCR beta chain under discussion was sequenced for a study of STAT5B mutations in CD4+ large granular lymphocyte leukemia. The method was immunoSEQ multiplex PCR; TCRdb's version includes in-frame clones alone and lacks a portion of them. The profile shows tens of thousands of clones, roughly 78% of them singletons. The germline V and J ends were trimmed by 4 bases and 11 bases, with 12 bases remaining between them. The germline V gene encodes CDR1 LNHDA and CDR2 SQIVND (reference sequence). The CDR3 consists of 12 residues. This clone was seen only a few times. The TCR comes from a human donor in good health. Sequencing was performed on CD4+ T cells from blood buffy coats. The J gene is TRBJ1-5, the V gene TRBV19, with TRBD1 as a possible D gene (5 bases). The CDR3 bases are TGTGCCAGTAGTACGCGAAAGGGGTCCCAGCATTTT. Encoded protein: CASSTRKGSQHF. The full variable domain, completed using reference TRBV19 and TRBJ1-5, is DGGITQSPKYLFRKEGQNVTLSCEQNLNHDAMYWYRQDPGQGLRLIYYSQIVNDFQKGDIAEGYSVSREKKESFPLTVTSAQKNPTAFYLCASSTRKGSQHFGDGTRLSIL.